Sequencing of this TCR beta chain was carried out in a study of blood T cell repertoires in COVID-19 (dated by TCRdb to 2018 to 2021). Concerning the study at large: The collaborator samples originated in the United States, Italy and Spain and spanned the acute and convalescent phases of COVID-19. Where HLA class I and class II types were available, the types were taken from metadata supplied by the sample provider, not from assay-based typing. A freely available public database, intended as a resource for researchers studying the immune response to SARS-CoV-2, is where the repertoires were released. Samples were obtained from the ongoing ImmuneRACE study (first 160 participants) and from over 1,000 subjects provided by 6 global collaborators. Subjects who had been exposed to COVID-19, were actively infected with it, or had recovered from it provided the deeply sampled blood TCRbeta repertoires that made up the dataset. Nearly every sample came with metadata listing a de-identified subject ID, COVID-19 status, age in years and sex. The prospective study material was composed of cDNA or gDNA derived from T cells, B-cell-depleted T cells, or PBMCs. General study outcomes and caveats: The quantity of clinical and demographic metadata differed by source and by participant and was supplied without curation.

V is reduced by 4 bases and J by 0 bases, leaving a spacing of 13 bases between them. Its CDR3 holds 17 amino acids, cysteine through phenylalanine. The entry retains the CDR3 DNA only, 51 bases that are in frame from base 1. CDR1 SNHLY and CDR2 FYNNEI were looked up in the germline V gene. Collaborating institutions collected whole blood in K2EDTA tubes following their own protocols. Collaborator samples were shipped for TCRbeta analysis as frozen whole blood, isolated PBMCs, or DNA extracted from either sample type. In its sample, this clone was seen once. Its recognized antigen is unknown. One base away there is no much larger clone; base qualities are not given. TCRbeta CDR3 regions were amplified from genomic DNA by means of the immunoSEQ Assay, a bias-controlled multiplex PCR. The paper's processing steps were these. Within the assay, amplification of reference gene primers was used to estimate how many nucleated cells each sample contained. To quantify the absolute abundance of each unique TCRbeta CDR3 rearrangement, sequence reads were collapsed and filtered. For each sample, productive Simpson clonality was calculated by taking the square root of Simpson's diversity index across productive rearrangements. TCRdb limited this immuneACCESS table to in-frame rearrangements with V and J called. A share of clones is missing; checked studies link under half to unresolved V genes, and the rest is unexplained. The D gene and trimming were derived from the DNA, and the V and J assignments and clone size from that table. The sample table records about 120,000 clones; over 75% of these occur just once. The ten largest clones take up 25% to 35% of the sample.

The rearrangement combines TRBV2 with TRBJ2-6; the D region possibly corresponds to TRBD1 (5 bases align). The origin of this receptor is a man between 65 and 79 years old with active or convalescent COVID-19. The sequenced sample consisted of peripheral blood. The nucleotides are TGTGCCAGCAGTGTGGAAGGGGTGGCCTCTGGGGCCAACGTCCTGACTTTC. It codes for CASSVEGVASGANVLTF.